The 23 T cell receptor beta chains in this list originate from one sample, sequenced in a study of cytomegalovirus exposure and HLA in healthy donors. With 60 Vbeta and 13 Jbeta primers, the PCR was carried out. The protocol was immunoSEQ multiplex PCR, while the TCRdb copy is restricted to in-frame clones and leaves out a portion. The sample shows some 120,000 clones, less than 85% of them seen only once. Source material: PBMCs. The receptor source for this set is a male donor in good health and CMV-seronegative.

This clone was recorded a few times. The chain couples TRBV7-9 to TRBJ1-2; TRBD1 matches 7 bases. This CDR3 has 14 residues. With 1 base clipped from V and 7 bases from J, the junction kept 6 bases outside the gene matches. The germline gives CDR1 SEHNR, CDR2 FQNEAQ (reference sequence). The CDR3 spells CASSLEHRGGGYTF. The DNA for the CDR3 is TGTGCCAGCAGCTTAGAACACAGGGGCGGTGGCTACACCTTC.

The rearrangement joins TRBV25-1 to TRBJ2-7; D unclear. The CDR3 spans 15 residues. In germline, CDR1 is MGHDK, CDR2 SYGVNS. The V and J ends lost 5 bases and 2 bases respectively, with 16 bases between them. For the CDR3, the DNA is TGTGCCAGCAGTCCAAGCAGACACCTTACCTACGAGCAGTACTTC. It is translated as CASSPSRHLTYEQYF.

A note on this clone: A junction boundary mismatches the germline segment, possibly from a read error. This rearrangement joins TRBV7-9 to TRBJ2-5; 14 bases line up with TRBD2. There are 18 residues in the CDR3. Germline CDR1 and CDR2: SEHNR and FQNEAQ (reference sequence). The CDR3 DNA sequence: TGTTCCAGCAGCTTAGGGGGACTAGCGGGAGCAAGCCGAGAGACCCAGTACTTC. Translation gives CSSSLGGLAGASRETQYF.

The chain employs TRBV12-5 and TRBJ2-3; 9 nucleotides align to TRBD2. After removal of 6 bases from V and 8 bases from J, the junction contained 3 bases not matched to a gene. The CDR3 totals 12 residues. Germline assignment: CDR1 LGHNT and CDR2 FRNRAP. The CDR3, as DNA: TGTGCTAGTGGCCCACTAGCGGGTACGCAGTATTTT. Amino acids: CASGPLAGTQYF.

V usage is TRBV7-2 and J usage is TRBJ2-4; D is uncertain. The CDR3 contains 13 residues. V was cut by 7 bases and J by 1 base, with 8 bases left in between. Per germline, CDR1 SGHTA and CDR2 FQGNSA. The CDR3 DNA reads TGTGCCAGCATTGAGGAGGCCAAAAACATTCAGTACTTC. Translated, it gives CASIEEAKNIQYF. Based on the CDR3 plus reference TRBV7-2 and TRBJ2-4, the full variable domain is GAGVSQSPSNKVTEKGKDVELRCDPISGHTALYWYRQSLGQGLEFLIYFQGNSAPDKSGLPSDRFSAERTGGSVSTLTIQRTQQEDSAVYLCASIEEAKNIQYFGAGTRLSVL.

The sample holds a few counts of this clone. The chain has TRBV7-2 and TRBJ1-2, with D possibly TRBD1 on 5 matching bases. CDR3 length: 14 amino acids. V gave up 6 bases and J gave up 1 base, with 12 bases separating them. Germline V gives CDR1 SGHTA, CDR2 FQGNSA. CDR3 coding DNA: TGTGCCAGCAGTTACAGGCAGAATAACTATGGCTACACCTTC. It is translated as CASSYRQNNYGYTF.

A single count supports this clone. The V and J genes are TRBV11-3 and TRBJ1-1, with 7 bases that match TRBD1. The V segment lost 0 bases and the J segment 11 bases; nucleotides outside the gene matches: 3. The CDR3 has 12 amino acids. Germline CDR1 and CDR2: SGHNT and YENEEA. The CDR3 is CASSLDKGAAFF. In DNA, the CDR3 is TGTGCCAGCAGCTTAGATAAGGGGGCGGCTTTCTTT.

The rearrangement uses TRBV5-4 and TRBJ1-1; no clear D. The CDR3 runs to 14 residues. Germline V gene data show CDR1 as SGHNT and CDR2 as YYREEE (reference sequence). Between the trimmed V and J ends, which lost 2 bases and 5 bases, there was a span of 13 bases. The CDR3 DNA is TGTGCCAGCAGCTTAAACAATGCGAGGACTGAAGCTTTCTTT. It encodes CASSLNNARTEAFF. Supplemented by reference TRBV5-4 and TRBJ1-1, the full variable domain reads ETGVTQSPTHLIKTRGQQVTLRCSSQSGHNTVSWYQQALGQGPQFIFQYYREEENGRGNFPPRFSGLQFPNYSSELNVNALELDDSALYLCASSLNNARTEAFFGQGTRLTVV.

This chain links TRBV4-2 with TRBJ2-1; tentatively, D is TRBD1 (6 bases). This CDR3 is 15 amino acids long. Trimming stripped 0 bases from V and 15 bases from J, with 21 bases between. The germline V gene has CDR1 LGHNA and CDR2 YNFKEQ. CDR3 DNA: TGTGCCAGCAGCCAAGAACAGGGCTTAGCAGGCGGCGGGTTCTTC. Its protein product is CASSQEQGLAGGGFF.

The chain couples TRBV7-2 to TRBJ2-7, with D hard to call. From germline, CDR1 is SGHTA and CDR2 FQGNSA. V lost 5 bases and J lost 0, with 8 bases in between. The CDR3 totals 13 residues. The CDR3 bases are TGTGCCAGCAGCCGTAGTTTCTCCTACGAGCAGTACTTC. It yields the protein CASSRSFSYEQYF.

The rearrangement uses TRBV4-1 and TRBJ1-6; D remains unclear. In germline, CDR1 is MGHRA, CDR2 YSYEKL. The CDR3 totals 13 residues. The ends were cut back, 1 base at V and 6 bases at J, with 4 bases in the middle. The CDR3 DNA is TGCGCCAGCAGCCAAGCGGTTAATTCACCCCTCCACTTT. Its translation: CASSQAVNSPLHF.

The chain recombines TRBV7-8 with TRBJ2-4, with 9 bases matching TRBD2. J gave up 3 bases and V 5 bases, and 11 bases lay outside the gene matches. This CDR3 spans 17 amino acids. CDR1 and CDR2 from the germline V gene are SGHVS and FQNEAQ. This CDR3 reads CASSRTAGGPSKNIQYF. The CDR3 DNA is TGTGCCAGCAGCAGGACGGCGGGAGGGCCTAGCAAAAACATTCAGTACTTC.

This clone appeared a few times. This chain connects TRBV11-2 to TRBJ2-2; D possibly corresponds to TRBD2 (7 bases). Germline loops: CDR1 SGHAT, CDR2 FQNNGV. Trimming removed 5 bases at V and 7 bases at J, with 20 bases between. The CDR3 covers 16 residues. The CDR3 here is CASSPGVGGLSGELFF. In DNA, the CDR3 is TGTGCCAGCAGCCCAGGGGTGGGGGGGCTGAGCGGGGAGCTGTTTTTT.

The V gene is TRBV4-1, the J gene TRBJ1-2; D is perhaps TRBD1 (6 bases). V was clipped by 4 bases and J by 3 bases, with 12 bases between them. The germline CDR1 and CDR2 sequences are MGHRA and YSYEKL. The CDR3 consists of 14 residues. The CDR3 sequence: CASSRATGDYGYTF. The DNA for the CDR3 is TGCGCCAGCAGCCGAGCGACAGGCGACTATGGCTACACCTTC.

The chain joins TRBV11-2 to TRBJ2-2; D might be TRBD1 (6 bases). This CDR3 region has 17 residues. The V gene's germline CDR1 is SGHAT and CDR2 FQNNGV. V lost 1 base and J lost 1, with 13 bases in between. The CDR3 protein is CASSLGRGQQNTGELFF. The CDR3 DNA sequence: TGTGCCAGCAGCTTAGGTCGAGGACAGCAGAACACCGGGGAGCTGTTTTTT.

This clone turned up a few times. J is TRBJ1-5 and V is TRBV23-1; 7 positions match TRBD1. TRBV23-1 belongs to the ORF category, with a function that is uncertain. The CDR3 runs 16 residues. V gave up 8 bases and J gave up 2 bases; unmatched junction bases: 12. CDR3 protein: CASRQYITGGNQPQHF. The CDR3 DNA follows: TGCGCCAGCCGCCAGTATATAACAGGGGGCAATCAGCCCCAGCATTTT.

A few counts support this clone. The rearrangement uses TRBV30 and TRBJ2-5; D perhaps matches TRBD2 (5 bases). The CDR3 spans 11 residues. In germline, CDR1 is GTSNPN, CDR2 SVGIG (reference sequence). Trimming left V 5 bases short and J 5 bases short, with 9 bases between. CDR3 sequence: CAWALGETQYF. The CDR3 DNA reads TGTGCCTGGGCACTAGGGGAGACCCAGTACTTC.

V usage is TRBV7-9 and J usage is TRBJ2-1, with D perhaps TRBD1 (5 bases). Germline V CDR1 and CDR2: SEHNR, FQNEAQ (reference sequence). CDR3 size: 11 residues. V lost 9 bases and J 7 bases, leaving 10 bases between the germline ends. Here the CDR3 DNA reads TGTGCCAGTCAACAGGCAAATGAGCAGTTCTTC. This gives the protein CASQQANEQFF. Looking up the rest from reference TRBV7-9 and TRBJ2-1 gives the full variable domain: DTGVSQNPRHKITKRGQNVTFRCDPISEHNRLYWYRQTLGQGPEFLTYFQNEAQLEKSRLLSDRFSAERPKGSFSTLEIQRTEQGDSAMYLCASQQANEQFFGPGTRLTVL.

The chain recombines TRBV7-2 with TRBJ2-7; the match to TRBD2 covers 10 bases. CDR3 length: 17 residues. Looked up from germline, CDR1 is SGHTA and CDR2 is FQGNSA. J was trimmed by 7 bases and V by 5 bases; bases with no gene match: 17. CDR3 amino acids: CASSPTGTSDSRGEQYF. The CDR3 region has the DNA TGTGCCAGCAGCCCGACTGGGACTAGCGATTCCCGGGGTGAGCAGTACTTC.

The CDR3 region is CASSQALTGTNYGYTF. The CDR3 nucleotides are TGCGCCAGCAGCCAAGCCCTAACAGGTACTAACTATGGCTACACCTTC. This chain joins TRBV4-1 and TRBJ1-2, with D possibly TRBD1 on 5 matching bases. Between the trimmed V and J ends, which lost 1 base and 0 bases, there was a span of 12 bases. The germline V gene encodes CDR1 MGHRA and CDR2 YSYEKL. The CDR3 runs to 16 residues.

The J gene is TRBJ2-3, the V gene TRBV29-1, with TRBD2 identical over 7 bases. The CDR3 consists of 14 residues. Trimming removed 4 bases from V and 1 base from J; junction bases left unmatched: 5. Germline CDR1 SQVTM, CDR2 ANQGSEA. CDR3 nucleotides: TGCAGCGTTGGGGGGAGGGGCCGCACAGATACGCAGTATTTT. It encodes CSVGGRGRTDTQYF.

The rearrangement uses TRBV6-5 and TRBJ2-7, with D hard to call. V was cut by 5 bases and J by 6 bases, with 11 bases left in between. From germline, CDR1 is MNHEY and CDR2 SVGAGI. This CDR3 has 12 residues. The CDR3 protein is CASSHAESEQYF. The DNA of the CDR3 is TGTGCCAGCAGTCATGCTGAGAGCGAGCAGTACTTC.

V is TRBV10-3 and J is TRBJ1-1; 8 bases fit TRBD1. The CDR3 has 15 amino acids. V lost 10 bases, J lost 4 bases, and 14 bases stayed unmatched. Per the germline V gene, CDR1 is ENHRY and CDR2 is SYGVKD. The CDR3 bases are TGTGCCAGTAGGACAGGGACGGGTGAGGGCACTGAAGCTTTCTTT. This gives the protein CASRTGTGEGTEAFF.